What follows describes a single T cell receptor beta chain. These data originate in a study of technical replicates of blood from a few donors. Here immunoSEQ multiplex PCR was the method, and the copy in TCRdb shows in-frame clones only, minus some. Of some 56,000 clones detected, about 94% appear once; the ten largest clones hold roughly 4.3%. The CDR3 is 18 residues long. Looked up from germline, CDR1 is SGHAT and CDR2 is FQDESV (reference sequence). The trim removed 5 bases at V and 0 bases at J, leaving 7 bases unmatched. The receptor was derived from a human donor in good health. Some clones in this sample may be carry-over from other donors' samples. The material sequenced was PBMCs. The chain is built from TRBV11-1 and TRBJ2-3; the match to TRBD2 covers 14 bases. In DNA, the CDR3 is TGTGCCAGCAGCCGACTAGCGGGAGGGAGGGGTAGCACAGATACGCAGTATTTT. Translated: CASSRLAGGRGSTDTQYF.